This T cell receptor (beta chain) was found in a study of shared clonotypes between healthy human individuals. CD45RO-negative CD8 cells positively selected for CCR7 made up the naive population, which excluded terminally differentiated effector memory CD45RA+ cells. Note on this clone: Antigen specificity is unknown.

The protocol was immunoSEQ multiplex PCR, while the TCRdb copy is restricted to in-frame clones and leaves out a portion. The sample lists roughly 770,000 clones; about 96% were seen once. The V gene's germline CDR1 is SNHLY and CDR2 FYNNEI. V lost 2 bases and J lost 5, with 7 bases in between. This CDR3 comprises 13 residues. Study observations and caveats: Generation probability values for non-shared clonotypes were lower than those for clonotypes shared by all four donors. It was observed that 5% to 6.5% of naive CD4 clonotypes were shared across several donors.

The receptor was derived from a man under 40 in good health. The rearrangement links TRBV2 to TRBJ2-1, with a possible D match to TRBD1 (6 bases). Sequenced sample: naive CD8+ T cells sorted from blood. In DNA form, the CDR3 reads TGTGCCAGCAGTGAATGGACAGACAATGAGCAGTTCTTC. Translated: CASSEWTDNEQFF.